The clone carrying this TCR beta chain has at least ten counts. As yet, its antigen is unknown. Using its own MiXCR run on the 5' RACE reads, TCRdb lists one record per CDR3 protein. Of roughly 23,000 distinct CDR3 sequences listed, about 4.4% were seen once; the top ten hold more than 8.5%. The germline V gene has CDR1 SGHTA and CDR2 FQGNSA. This CDR3 region has 16 residues. V shed 5 bases and J 2 bases; nucleotides not matched to a gene: 4. These data originate in a study of spatial heterogeneity in lung cancer. Turning to the study itself: From matched bulk RNA-seq came a T cell module score, which showed a strong correlation with TCR transcript counts in tumor regions. In raw reads, more than 9.5 appearances on average were recorded for each unique TCR and UMI combination.

Study results and limitations: Mutation tallies in tumors tracked expanded intratumoral alpha and beta TCR counts.

Specified time point: sample taken at primary tumor resection. The source is a male donor with early-stage non-small cell lung cancer. Material: lung tumor tissue, obtained at surgery. The chain joins TRBV7-2 to TRBJ2-5; 14 bases align to TRBD2. CDR3 DNA sequence: TGTGCCAGCAGCCCACGACTAGCGGGGGGGCAAGAGACCCAGTACTTC. Translation gives CASSPRLAGGQETQYF. The full variable domain, rest sourced from reference TRBV7-2 and TRBJ2-5, is GAGVSQSPSNKVTEKGKDVELRCDPISGHTALYWYRQSLGQGLEFLIYFQGNSAPDKSGLPSDRFSAERTGGSVSTLTIQRTQQEDSAVYLCASSPRLAGGQETQYFGPGTRLLVL.